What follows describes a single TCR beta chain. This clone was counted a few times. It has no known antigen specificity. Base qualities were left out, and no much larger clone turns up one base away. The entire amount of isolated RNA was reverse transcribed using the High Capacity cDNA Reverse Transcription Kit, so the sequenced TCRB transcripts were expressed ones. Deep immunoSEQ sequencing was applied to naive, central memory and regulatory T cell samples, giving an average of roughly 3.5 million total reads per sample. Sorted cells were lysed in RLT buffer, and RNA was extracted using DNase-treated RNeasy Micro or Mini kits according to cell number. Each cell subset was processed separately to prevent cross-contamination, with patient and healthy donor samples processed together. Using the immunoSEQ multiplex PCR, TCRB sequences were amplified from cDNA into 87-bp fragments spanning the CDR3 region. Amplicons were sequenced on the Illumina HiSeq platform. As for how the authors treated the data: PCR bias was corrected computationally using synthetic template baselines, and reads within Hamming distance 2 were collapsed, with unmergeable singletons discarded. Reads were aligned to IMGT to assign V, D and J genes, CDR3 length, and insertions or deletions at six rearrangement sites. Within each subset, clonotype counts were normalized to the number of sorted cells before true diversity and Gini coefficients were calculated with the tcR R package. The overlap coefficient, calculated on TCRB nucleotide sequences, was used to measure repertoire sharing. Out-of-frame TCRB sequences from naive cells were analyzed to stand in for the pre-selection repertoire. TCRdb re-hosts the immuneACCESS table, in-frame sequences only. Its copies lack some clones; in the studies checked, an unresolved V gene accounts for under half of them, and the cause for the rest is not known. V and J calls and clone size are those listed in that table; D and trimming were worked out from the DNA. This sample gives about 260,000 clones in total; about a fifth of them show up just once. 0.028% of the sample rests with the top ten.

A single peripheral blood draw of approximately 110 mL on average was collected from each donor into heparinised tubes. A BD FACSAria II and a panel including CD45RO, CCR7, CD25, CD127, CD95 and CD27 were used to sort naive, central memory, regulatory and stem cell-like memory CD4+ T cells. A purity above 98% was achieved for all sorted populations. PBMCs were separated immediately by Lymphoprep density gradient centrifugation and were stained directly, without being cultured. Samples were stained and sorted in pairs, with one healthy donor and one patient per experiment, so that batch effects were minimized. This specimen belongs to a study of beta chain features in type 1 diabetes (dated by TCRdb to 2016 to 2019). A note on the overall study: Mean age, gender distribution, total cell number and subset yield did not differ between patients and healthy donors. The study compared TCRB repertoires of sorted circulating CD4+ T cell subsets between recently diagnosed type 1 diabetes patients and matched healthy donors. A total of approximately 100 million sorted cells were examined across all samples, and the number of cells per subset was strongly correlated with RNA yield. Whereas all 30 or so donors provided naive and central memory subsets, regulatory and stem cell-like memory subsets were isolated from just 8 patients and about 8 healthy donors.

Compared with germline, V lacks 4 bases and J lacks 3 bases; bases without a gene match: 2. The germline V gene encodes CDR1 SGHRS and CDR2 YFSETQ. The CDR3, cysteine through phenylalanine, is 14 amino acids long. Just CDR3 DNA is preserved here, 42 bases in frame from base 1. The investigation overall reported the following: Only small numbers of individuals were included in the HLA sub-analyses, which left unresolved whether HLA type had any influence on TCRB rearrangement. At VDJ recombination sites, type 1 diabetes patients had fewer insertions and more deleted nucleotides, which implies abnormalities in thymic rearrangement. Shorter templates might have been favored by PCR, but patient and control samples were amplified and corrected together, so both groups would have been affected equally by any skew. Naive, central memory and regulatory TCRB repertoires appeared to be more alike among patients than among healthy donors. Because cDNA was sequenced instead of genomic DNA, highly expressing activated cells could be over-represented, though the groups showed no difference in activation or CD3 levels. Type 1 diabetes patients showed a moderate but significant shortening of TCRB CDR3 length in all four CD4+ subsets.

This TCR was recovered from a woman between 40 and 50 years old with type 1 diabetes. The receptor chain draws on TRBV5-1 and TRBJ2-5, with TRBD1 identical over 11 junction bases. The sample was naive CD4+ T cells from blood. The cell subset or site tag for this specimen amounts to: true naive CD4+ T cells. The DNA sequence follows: TGCGCCAGCAGCCCGGGACAGGGGGAAGAGACCCAGTACTTC. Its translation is CASSPGQGEETQYF.